This T cell receptor beta chain comes out of a study of post-analysis software for immune sequencing data. Whole-study context: The disease courses covered relapsing-remitting, secondary progressive and progressive-relapsing multiple sclerosis. Study observations and caveats: Five TRBV segments were significantly more frequent in patients than in controls. TRBV5-6, TRBV5-1 and TRBV20-1 were among these segments. Co-batched samples clustered tightly together by F measure. Significantly lower normalized Chao1 diversity was seen in multiple sclerosis patients than in controls.

This clonotype has only a few counts. Antigen unknown. Unique molecular identifiers were carried by the TCR beta cDNA libraries. Each sample of roughly 0.9 to 11 million input T cells yielded around 500,000 cDNA molecules, so each molecule approximated one T cell. TCRdb re-called the PCR reads through MiXCR, storing one row per CDR3 protein. The table has 650,000 to 900,000 distinct CDR3 sequences, 40% to 55% seen once. V dropped 0 bases and J dropped 5; count of bases not matched to a gene: 13. Germline V gives CDR1 LNHNV, CDR2 YYDKDF (reference sequence). The CDR3 extends over 18 amino acids. The sequence came from a girl under 18 with multiple sclerosis. Sequenced input: blood. The chain links TRBV15 to TRBJ2-3; 8 bases line up with TRBD2. This CDR3 reads CATSRDQPQRERRDTQYF. The CDR3 nucleotides read TGTGCCACCAGCAGAGATCAGCCCCAGCGGGAGAGACGAGATACGCAGTATTTT.